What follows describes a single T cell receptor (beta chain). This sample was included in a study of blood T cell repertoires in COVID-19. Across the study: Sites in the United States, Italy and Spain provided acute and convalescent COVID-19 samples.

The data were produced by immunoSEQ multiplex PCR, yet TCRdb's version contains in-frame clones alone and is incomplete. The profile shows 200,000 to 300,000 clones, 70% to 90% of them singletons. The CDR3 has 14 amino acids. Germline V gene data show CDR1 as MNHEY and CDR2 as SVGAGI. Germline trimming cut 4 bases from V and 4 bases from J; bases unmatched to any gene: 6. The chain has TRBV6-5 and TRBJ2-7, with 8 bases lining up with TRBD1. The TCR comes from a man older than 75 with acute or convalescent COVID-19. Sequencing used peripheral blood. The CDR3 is CASSWQGARYEQYF. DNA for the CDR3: TGTGCCAGCAGTTGGCAGGGGGCCCGATACGAGCAGTACTTC.